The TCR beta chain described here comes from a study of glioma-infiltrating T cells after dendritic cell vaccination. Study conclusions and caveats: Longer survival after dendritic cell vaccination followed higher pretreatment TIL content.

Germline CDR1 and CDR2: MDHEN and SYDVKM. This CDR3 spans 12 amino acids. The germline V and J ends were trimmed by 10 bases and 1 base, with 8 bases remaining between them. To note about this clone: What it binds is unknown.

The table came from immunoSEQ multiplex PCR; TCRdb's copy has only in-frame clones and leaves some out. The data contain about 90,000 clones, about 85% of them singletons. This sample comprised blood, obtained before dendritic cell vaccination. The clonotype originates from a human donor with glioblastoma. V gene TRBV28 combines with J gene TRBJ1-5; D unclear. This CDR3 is CAIDGSNQPQHF. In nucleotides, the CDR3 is TGTGCCATCGACGGGAGCAATCAGCCCCAGCATTTT. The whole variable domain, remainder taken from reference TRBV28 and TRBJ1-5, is DVKVTQSSRYLVKRTGEKVFLECVQDMDHENMFWYRQDPGLGLRLIYFSYDVKMKEKGDIPEGYSVSREKKERFSLILESASTNQTSMYLCAIDGSNQPQHFGDGTRLSIL.